This TCR beta chain originates from a study of T cell changes during pregnancy in multiple sclerosis. The CDR3 is 10 residues long. V was trimmed by 3 bases and J by 7 bases, leaving 4 bases between them. Germline loops: CDR1 DFQATT, CDR2 SNEGSKA (reference sequence). Produced via immunoSEQ multiplex PCR; TCRdb's table is partial and in-frame only. Among under 110,000 clones listed, around 90% were seen once. This chain joins TRBV20-1 and TRBJ2-1; D remains ambiguous. The starting material was peripheral blood, obtained in the second trimester of pregnancy. The clonotype was recovered from a female donor with multiple sclerosis, enrolled in a pregnancy study. The CDR3 nucleotides are TGCAGTGCTAGGGCAAATGAGCAGTTCTTC. Amino acid sequence: CSARANEQFF.